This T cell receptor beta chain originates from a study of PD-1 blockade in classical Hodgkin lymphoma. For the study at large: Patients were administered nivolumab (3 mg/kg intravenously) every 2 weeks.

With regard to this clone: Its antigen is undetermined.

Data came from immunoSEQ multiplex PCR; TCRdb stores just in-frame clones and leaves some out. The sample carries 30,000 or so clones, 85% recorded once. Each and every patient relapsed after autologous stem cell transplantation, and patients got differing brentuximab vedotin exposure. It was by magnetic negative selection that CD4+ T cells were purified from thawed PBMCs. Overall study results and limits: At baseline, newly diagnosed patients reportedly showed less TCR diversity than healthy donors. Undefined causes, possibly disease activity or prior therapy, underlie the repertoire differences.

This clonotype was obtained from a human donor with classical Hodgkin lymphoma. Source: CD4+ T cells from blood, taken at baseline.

In nucleotides, the CDR3 is TGTGCCAGCAGTGAAGGCCCAGGTAATGAGCAGTTCTTC. Translated: CASSEGPGNEQFF. J is TRBJ2-1 and V is TRBV25-1; no definite D call. Germline values: CDR1 MGHDK, CDR2 SYGVNS. The CDR3 is 13 amino acids. V lost 2 bases to trimming and J lost 7 bases, with 9 bases between them.